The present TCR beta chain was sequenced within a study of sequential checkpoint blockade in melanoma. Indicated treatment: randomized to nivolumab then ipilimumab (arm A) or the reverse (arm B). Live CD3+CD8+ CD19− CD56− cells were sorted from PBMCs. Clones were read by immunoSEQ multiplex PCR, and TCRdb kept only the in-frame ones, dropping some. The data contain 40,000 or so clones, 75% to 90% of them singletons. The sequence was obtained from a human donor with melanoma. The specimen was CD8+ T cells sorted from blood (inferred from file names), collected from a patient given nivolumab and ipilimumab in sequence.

As DNA, the CDR3 is TGTGCCAGCAGCCCGGTAGGGACTCGTGCTAGCACAGATACGCAGTATTTT. Residues: CASSPVGTRASTDTQYF. The chain has TRBV9 and TRBJ2-3, with D possibly TRBD2 on 6 matching bases. CDR3 length equals 17 residues. CDR1 and CDR2 (germline): SGDLS, YYNGEE. V was pared by 4 bases and J by 0 bases, with 18 bases between.